One sample yielded the 26 T cell receptor beta chains listed below, sequenced in a study of cytotoxic CD8 clonotypes in ibrutinib-treated CLL. This table comes from immunoSEQ multiplex PCR, and its TCRdb copy is limited to in-frame clones, with some not included. Here the sample spans 250,000 to 350,000 clones, 70% to 80% being singletons. Sequencing used PBMCs, obtained at disease progression, from a patient treated with ibrutinib. These receptors were obtained from a human donor with chronic lymphocytic leukemia.

This rearrangement joins TRBV10-1 to TRBJ1-1, with D unclear. Germline lookup yields CDR1 WNHNN and CDR2 SYGVQD (reference sequence). The germline V and J ends were trimmed by 4 bases and 3 bases, with 12 bases remaining between them. The CDR3 covers 14 residues. DNA for the CDR3: TGCGCCAGCAGTGTTGGAGCGGGTTACACTGAAGCTTTCTTT. It is translated as CASSVGAGYTEAFF.

This clone came up a few times. CDR3 loop: CASSPPGLAHYGYTF. The DNA of the CDR3 is TGTGCCAGCAGCCCCCCGGGTCTTGCCCACTATGGCTACACCTTC. This chain connects TRBV9 to TRBJ1-2; D unclear. This CDR3 has 15 amino acids. V was shortened by 4 bases and J by 3 bases, with 16 bases between the two germline ends. Per germline, CDR1 SGDLS and CDR2 YYNGEE. The variable domain in full, with the rest retrieved from reference TRBV9 and TRBJ1-2, is DSGVTQTPKHLITATGQRVTLRCSPRSGDLSVYWYQQSLDQGLQFLIQYYNGEERAKGNILERFSAQQFPDLHSELNLSSLELGDSALYFCASSPPGLAHYGYTFGSGTRLTVV.

The chain has TRBV10-1 and TRBJ2-7; D could derive from TRBD1 or TRBD2 (5 bases each). The CDR3 is 14 amino acids. Germline V CDR1 and CDR2: WNHNN, SYGVQD (reference sequence). The V end lost 5 bases, the J end lost 0 bases, and 11 bases lay between the germline ends. CDR3 bases: TGCGCCAGCAGTAGGGACGGGTACTCCTACGAGCAGTACTTC. Translated: CASSRDGYSYEQYF.

This chain uses TRBV4-3 with TRBJ1-1; 9 nucleotides line up with TRBD1. Per the germline V gene, CDR1 is LGHNA and CDR2 is YSLEER. V lost 5 bases to trimming and J lost 4 bases; unmatched junction nucleotides: 5. This CDR3 spans 14 amino acids. For the CDR3, the DNA is TGCGCCAGCAGCGCAGACAGGGGGGTCACTGAAGCTTTCTTT. This translates into CASSADRGVTEAFF.

The genes are TRBV6-1 and TRBJ2-7, with unresolved D. V lost 0 bases and J 7 bases, leaving 10 bases between the germline ends. CDR3 size: 13 residues. Germline V gene data show CDR1 as MNHNS and CDR2 as SASEGT. The CDR3 here is CASSEAGLGEQYF. DNA for the CDR3: TGTGCCAGCAGTGAAGCAGGGCTGGGGGAGCAGTACTTC.

The chain is built from TRBV25-1 and TRBJ1-5, with 7 nucleotides matching TRBD1. The CDR3 is 16 amino acids. Germline V CDR1 and CDR2: MGHDK, SYGVNS. The ends lost 4 bases at V and 2 bases at J; junction bases unmatched: 8. CDR3 DNA: TGTGCCAGCAGTGTTCCCGGGACAGAACGCAATCAGCCCCAGCATTTT. Its protein is CASSVPGTERNQPQHF.

Comment on this clone: A junction boundary mismatches the germline segment, possibly from a read error. The rearrangement links TRBV7-3 to TRBJ2-4; 7 bases fit TRBD1. Per the germline V gene, CDR1 is SGHTA and CDR2 is FQGTGA. There are 12 residues in the CDR3. The DNA for the CDR3 is TGTGCCAGCAGCTTAGTAGGGGGCGCTTTCCACTTC. This sequence encodes CASSLVGGAFHF.

The chain carries TRBV6-6 and TRBJ2-7, with 11 nucleotides matching TRBD2. The V gene's germline CDR1 is MNHNY and CDR2 SVGAGI (reference sequence). This CDR3 spans 15 amino acids. V trimming: 6 bases; J trimming: 1 base; junction bases outside the gene matches: 5. The CDR3 loop is CASSPLAGGSYEQYF. In DNA, the CDR3 is TGTGCCAGCAGCCCCCTAGCGGGGGGATCCTACGAGCAGTACTTC.

V usage is TRBV9 and J usage is TRBJ2-7; D is unresolved. Trimming shortened V by 0 bases and J by 1 base, and 5 bases separated the two germline ends. Germline V gives CDR1 SGDLS, CDR2 YYNGEE. The CDR3 runs to 13 residues. The CDR3 bases are TGTGCCAGCAGCGTAGGGATTTCCTACGAGCAGTACTTC. It translates to CASSVGISYEQYF.

V gene TRBV28 combines with J gene TRBJ2-7, with TRBD1 matching over 10 bases. The V gene's germline CDR1 is MDHEN and CDR2 SYDVKM. V dropped 5 bases and J dropped 6; count of bases not matched to a gene: 7. The CDR3 consists of 14 residues. The CDR3 reads CASSPTGGRSEQYF. For the CDR3, the DNA is TGTGCCAGCAGTCCGACAGGGGGCCGATCCGAGCAGTACTTC.

The CDR3 loop reads CSAGQAYEQYF. The CDR3, as DNA: TGCAGTGCCGGACAGGCCTACGAGCAGTACTTC. J is TRBJ2-7 and V is TRBV20-1; 7 positions match TRBD1. CDR1 is DFQATT and CDR2 is SNEGSKA in the germline V gene (reference sequence). The CDR3 length is 11 residues. With 6 bases clipped from V and 2 bases from J, the junction kept 1 base outside the gene matches.

Comments on this clone: At the DNA level, this CDR3 is encoded by other sequences in the same sample as well. V is TRBV28 and J is TRBJ2-3; no clear D gene. The CDR3 contains 13 residues. Deletions cut 6 bases from V and 0 bases from J, with 7 bases between. Germline CDR1 MDHEN, CDR2 SYDVKM. This CDR3 reads CASSLRSTDTQYF. Here the CDR3 DNA reads TGTGCCAGCAGCCTTCGGAGCACAGATACGCAGTATTTT.

The chain joins TRBV7-8 to TRBJ1-5; D call uncertain. CDR3 size: 15 residues. CDR1 and CDR2 from the germline V gene are SGHVS and FQNEAQ. V lost 2 bases to trimming and J lost 11 bases, with 19 bases between them. The CDR3 DNA reads as TGTGCCAGCAGCTTATCGGGCGGCAGCCCCTCAGCCCAGCATTTT. It translates to CASSLSGGSPSAQHF. The entire variable domain, with the rest obtained from reference TRBV7-8 and TRBJ1-5, is as follows: GAGVSQSPRYKVAKRGQDVALRCDPISGHVSLFWYQQALGQGPEFLTYFQNEAQLDKSGLPSDRFFAERPEGSVSTLKIQRTQQEDSAVYLCASSLSGGSPSAQHFGDGTRLSIL.

This chain links TRBV29-1 with TRBJ2-7; the D gene could be TRBD1 or TRBD2 (5 bases each). This CDR3 spans 13 amino acids. The V end was cut by 0 bases, the J end by 6 bases, with 12 bases between. The germline CDR1 and CDR2 sequences are SQVTM and ANQGSEA. In nucleotides, the CDR3 is TGCAGCGTTGAAGATCTTCAGGGACGCGAGCAGTACTTC. It codes for CSVEDLQGREQYF.

This chain connects TRBV29-1 to TRBJ2-7; 7 positions agree with TRBD2. Germline V gene lookup returns CDR1 SQVTM and CDR2 ANQGSEA. The V segment lost 5 bases and the J segment 4 bases; nucleotides outside the gene matches: 5. This CDR3 region has 12 residues. The CDR3 sequence: CSVMGGNYEQYF. The DNA of the CDR3 is TGCAGCGTTATGGGGGGGAATTACGAGCAGTACTTC.

The CDR3 here is CSVAGSNQPQHF. The CDR3 nucleotides read TGCAGCGTTGCAGGGAGCAATCAGCCCCAGCATTTT. The V gene is TRBV29-1, the J gene TRBJ1-5; a possible D gene is TRBD1 (5 bases). Trimming took 4 bases from V and 1 from J, leaving 5 bases between them. The germline V gene has CDR1 SQVTM and CDR2 ANQGSEA. This CDR3 contains 12 residues. Combining the CDR3 with reference TRBV29-1 and TRBJ1-5 gives the whole variable domain SAVISQKPSRDICQRGTSLTIQCQVDSQVTMMFWYRQQPGQSLTLIATANQGSEATYESGFVIDKFPISRPNLTFSTLTVSNMSPEDSSIYLCSVAGSNQPQHFGDGTRLSIL.

This clone has only one observation. This chain joins TRBV12-5 and TRBJ2-1, with D perhaps matching TRBD1 (6 bases). The CDR3 loop spans 15 amino acids. V lost 6 bases and J 8 bases, leaving 20 bases between the germline ends. Germline V gene data show CDR1 as LGHNT and CDR2 as FRNRAP. The CDR3 is CASGSGDGAGDEQFF. In DNA, the CDR3 is TGTGCTAGTGGGTCAGGGGATGGTGCTGGCGATGAGCAGTTCTTC.

The chain uses TRBV18 and TRBJ2-2; no definite D call. The CDR3 runs 11 residues. V lost 6 bases and J 4 bases, leaving 3 bases between the germline ends. Germline V gene lookup returns CDR1 KGHSH and CDR2 LQKENI. CDR3 in amino acids: CASSGTGELFF. The CDR3 nucleotides read TGTGCCAGCTCCGGCACCGGGGAGCTGTTTTTT.

The rearrangement uses TRBV6-6 and TRBJ2-5; D gene ambiguous. The CDR3 covers 14 residues. CDR1 and CDR2 from the germline V gene are MNHNY and SVGAGI (reference sequence). V lost 5 bases and J 5 bases, leaving 15 bases between the germline ends. DNA of the CDR3: TGTGCCAGCAGTCATGGACGGCAGTCGGAGACCCAGTACTTC. Amino acids: CASSHGRQSETQYF.

This chain uses TRBV18 with TRBJ1-3; D uncertain. Germline V gene data show CDR1 as KGHSH and CDR2 as LQKENI. Trimming stripped 1 base from V and 3 bases from J, with 13 bases between. This CDR3 has 16 residues. In DNA, the CDR3 is TGTGCCAGCTCACCACTAAACTCGGGTTTTGGAAACACCATATATTTT. This encodes CASSPLNSGFGNTIYF.

This sequence joins TRBV4-1 and TRBJ2-3; tentative D call: TRBD2 (6 bases). This CDR3 is built from 12 residues. The V end lost 4 bases, the J end lost 7 bases, and 9 bases lay between the germline ends. From germline, CDR1 is MGHRA and CDR2 YSYEKL. CDR3 DNA: TGCGCCAGCAGCCCTGGCGGGAATACGCAGTATTTT. Its protein product is CASSPGGNTQYF.

The gene calls are TRBV7-6 and TRBJ2-6; TRBD2 agrees at 8 bases. The CDR3 extends over 17 amino acids. V was pared by 1 base and J by 13 bases, with 15 bases of the junction left unmatched. Per germline, CDR1 SGHVS and CDR2 FNYEAQ. DNA of the CDR3: TGTGCCAGCAGCTTAGGGCCCAGCGGGAGTCCTTTTTGGGTCCTGACTTTC. The encoded protein is CASSLGPSGSPFWVLTF.

V gene TRBV29-1 combines with J gene TRBJ2-3; weak D call: TRBD1 (5 bases). The V gene lost 4 bases and the J gene lost 2 bases, with 10 bases spanning the gap. CDR1 is SQVTM, CDR2 ANQGSEA, per germline. The CDR3 covers 13 residues. CDR3 sequence reads: CSVVRGYTDTQYF. In DNA, the CDR3 is TGCAGCGTTGTAAGGGGCTACACAGATACGCAGTATTTT.

This chain links TRBV15 with TRBJ2-3; D may be TRBD1 (5 bases). The CDR3 is 12 residues long. Germline values: CDR1 LNHNV, CDR2 YYDKDF (reference sequence). Trimming took 5 bases from V and 2 from J, leaving 5 bases between them. The CDR3 protein is CATSGHTDTQYF. CDR3 nucleotide sequence: TGTGCCACCAGCGGACACACAGATACGCAGTATTTT.

The chain joins TRBV11-1 to TRBJ2-3, with D possibly matching TRBD2 (5 bases). V was pared by 2 bases and J by 8 bases, with 26 bases between. The length of the CDR3 is 18 residues. The germline V gene has CDR1 SGHAT and CDR2 FQDESV (reference sequence). The CDR3: CASSLIIGGPGSRGTQYF. CDR3 bases: TGTGCCAGCAGCTTAATCATCGGAGGTCCGGGCTCCCGAGGTACGCAGTATTTT.

V is TRBV25-1 and J is TRBJ1-4; tentative D call: TRBD1 (6 bases). Germline loops: CDR1 MGHDK, CDR2 SYGVNS. The CDR3 extends over 15 amino acids. V was shortened by 3 bases and J by 7 bases, with 15 bases between the two germline ends. This CDR3 is CASSDLGGRSEKLFF. CDR3 bases: TGTGCCAGCAGTGACTTGGGGGGGCGAAGTGAAAAACTGTTTTTT.